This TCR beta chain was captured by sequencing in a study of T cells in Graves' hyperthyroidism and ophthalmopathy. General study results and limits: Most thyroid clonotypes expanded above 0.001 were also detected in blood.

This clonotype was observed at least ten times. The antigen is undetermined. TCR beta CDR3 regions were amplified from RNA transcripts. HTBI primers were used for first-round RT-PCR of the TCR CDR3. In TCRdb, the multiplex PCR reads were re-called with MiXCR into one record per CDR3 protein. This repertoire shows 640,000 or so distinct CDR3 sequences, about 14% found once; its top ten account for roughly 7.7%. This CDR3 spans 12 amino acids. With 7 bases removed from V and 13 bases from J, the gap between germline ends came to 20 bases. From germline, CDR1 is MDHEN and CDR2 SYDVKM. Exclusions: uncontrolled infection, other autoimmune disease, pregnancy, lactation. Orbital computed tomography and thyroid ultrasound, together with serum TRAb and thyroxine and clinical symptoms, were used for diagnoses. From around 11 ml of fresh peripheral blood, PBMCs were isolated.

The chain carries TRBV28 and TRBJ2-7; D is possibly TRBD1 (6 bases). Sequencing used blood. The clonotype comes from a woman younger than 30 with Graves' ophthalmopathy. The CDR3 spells CASTSSGAGYYF. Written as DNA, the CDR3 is TGTGCCAGCACCAGTTCAGGGGCAGGGTATTACTTC.